This T cell receptor (beta chain) comes out of a study of blood T cell repertoires in COVID-19. The CDR3 runs 12 residues. Germline CDR1 is LGHDT and CDR2 is YNNKEL (reference sequence). Trimming pared 4 bases from V and 5 bases from J, leaving 6 bases between. Generated by immunoSEQ multiplex PCR, the TCRdb table keeps only in-frame clones and is missing some. Of tens of thousands of clones detected, roughly 90% appear once; the ten largest clones hold 5% to 6.5%. The chain employs TRBV3-1 (or the pseudogene TRBV3-2) and TRBJ1-5; D is uncertain. This clonotype was obtained from a human donor in a cohort sampled during active COVID-19. The source material was peripheral blood. Here the CDR3 DNA reads TGTGCCAGCAGCCGTTCCGATCAGCCCCAGCATTTT. Protein sequence: CASSRSDQPQHF.